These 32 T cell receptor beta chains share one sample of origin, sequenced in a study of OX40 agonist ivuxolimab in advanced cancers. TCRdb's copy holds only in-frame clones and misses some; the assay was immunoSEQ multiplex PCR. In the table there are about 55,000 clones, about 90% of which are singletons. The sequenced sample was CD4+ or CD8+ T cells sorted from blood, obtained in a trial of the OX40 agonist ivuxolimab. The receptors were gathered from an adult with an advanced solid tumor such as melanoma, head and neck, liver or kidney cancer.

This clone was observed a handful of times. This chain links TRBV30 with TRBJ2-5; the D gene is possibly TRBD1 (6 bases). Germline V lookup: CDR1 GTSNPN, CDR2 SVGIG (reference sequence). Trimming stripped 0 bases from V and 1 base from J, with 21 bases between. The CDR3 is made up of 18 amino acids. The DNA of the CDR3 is TGTGCCTGGAGTGTCCTTTATAAAGACAGGAGTACCCAAGAGACCCAGTACTTC. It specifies CAWSVLYKDRSTQETQYF. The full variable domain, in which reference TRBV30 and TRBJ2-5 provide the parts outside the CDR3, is SQTIHQWPATLVQPVGSPLSLECTVEGTSNPNLYWYRQAAGRGLQLLFYSVGIGQISSEVPQNLSASRPQDRQFILSSKKLLLSDSGFYLCAWSVLYKDRSTQETQYFGPGTRLLVL.

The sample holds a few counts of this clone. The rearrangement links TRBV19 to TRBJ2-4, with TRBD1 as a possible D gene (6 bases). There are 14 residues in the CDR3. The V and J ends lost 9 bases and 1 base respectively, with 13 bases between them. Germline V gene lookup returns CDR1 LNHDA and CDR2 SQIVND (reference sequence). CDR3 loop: CASAQGLAKNIQYF. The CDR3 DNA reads TGTGCCAGCGCACAGGGCTTGGCCAAAAACATTCAGTACTTC.

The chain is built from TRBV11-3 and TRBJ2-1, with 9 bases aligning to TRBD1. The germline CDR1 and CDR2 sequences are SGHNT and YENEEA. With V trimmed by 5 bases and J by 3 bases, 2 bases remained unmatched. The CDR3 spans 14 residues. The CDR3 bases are TGTGCCAGCAGCCCGGGACAGGGCTACAATGAGCAGTTCTTC. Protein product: CASSPGQGYNEQFF.

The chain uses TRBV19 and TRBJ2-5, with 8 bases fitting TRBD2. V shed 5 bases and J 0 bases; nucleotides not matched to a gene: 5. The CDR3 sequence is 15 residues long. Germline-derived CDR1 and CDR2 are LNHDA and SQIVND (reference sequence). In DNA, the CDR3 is TGTGCCAGTAGTCTGGTAGCGGGGTACCAAGAGACCCAGTACTTC. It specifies CASSLVAGYQETQYF.

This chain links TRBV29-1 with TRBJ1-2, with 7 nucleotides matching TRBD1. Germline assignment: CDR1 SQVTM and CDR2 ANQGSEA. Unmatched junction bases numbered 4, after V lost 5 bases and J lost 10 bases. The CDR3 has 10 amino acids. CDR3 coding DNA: TGCAGCGTTTCCGGGACAGACTACACCTTC. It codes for CSVSGTDYTF.

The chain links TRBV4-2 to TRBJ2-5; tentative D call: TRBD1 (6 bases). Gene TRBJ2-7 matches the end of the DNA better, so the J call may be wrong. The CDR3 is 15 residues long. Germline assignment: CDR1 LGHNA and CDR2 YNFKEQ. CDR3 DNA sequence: TGTGCCAGCAGCCAAGCCTGGACAGCGTCCTACGAGCAGTACTTC. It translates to CASSQAWTASYEQYF.

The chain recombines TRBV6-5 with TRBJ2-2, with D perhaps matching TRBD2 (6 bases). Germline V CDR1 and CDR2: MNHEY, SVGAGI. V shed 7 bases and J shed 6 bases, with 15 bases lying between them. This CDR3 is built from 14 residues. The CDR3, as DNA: TGTGCCAGCACCCGGGTGGGAGGCGCCGGGGAGCTGTTTTTT. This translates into CASTRVGGAGELFF.

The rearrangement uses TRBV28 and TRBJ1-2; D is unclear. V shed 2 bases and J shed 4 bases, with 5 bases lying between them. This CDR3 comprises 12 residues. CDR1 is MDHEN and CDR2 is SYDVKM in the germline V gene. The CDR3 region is CASSLKSYGYTF. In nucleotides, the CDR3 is TGTGCCAGCAGTTTAAAGTCCTATGGCTACACCTTC.

The chain's CDR3 is CASRTTGYYEQYF. CDR3 sequence (DNA): TGTGCCAGCAGAACGACTGGGTACTACGAGCAGTACTTC. The chain is built from TRBV6-1 and TRBJ2-7; D not resolved. The germline V gene has CDR1 MNHNS and CDR2 SASEGT. This CDR3 region has 13 residues. With 6 bases removed from V and 3 bases from J, the gap between germline ends came to 12 bases.

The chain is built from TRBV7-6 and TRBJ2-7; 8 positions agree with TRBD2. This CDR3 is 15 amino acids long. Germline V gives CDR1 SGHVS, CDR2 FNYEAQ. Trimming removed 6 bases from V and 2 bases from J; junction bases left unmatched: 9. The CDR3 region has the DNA TGTGCCAGCAGAGCCGGGACTAGTCTTACCTACGAGCAGTACTTC. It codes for CASRAGTSLTYEQYF.

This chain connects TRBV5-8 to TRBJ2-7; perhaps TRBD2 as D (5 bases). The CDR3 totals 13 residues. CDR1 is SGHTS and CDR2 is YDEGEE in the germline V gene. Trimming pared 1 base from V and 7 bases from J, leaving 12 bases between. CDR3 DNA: TGTGCCAGCAGCTTGCGGGGTGGCGTAGAGCAGTACTTC. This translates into CASSLRGGVEQYF. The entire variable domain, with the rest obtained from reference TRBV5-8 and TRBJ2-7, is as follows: EAGVTQSPTHLIKTRGQQATLRCSPISGHTSVYWYQQALGLGLQFLLWYDEGEERNRGNFPPRFSGRQFPNYSSELNVNALELEDSALYLCASSLRGGVEQYFGPGTRLTVT.

This CDR3 reads CASSLGWDKGAAFF. CDR3 nucleotides: TGCGCCAGCAGCTTGGGTTGGGACAAGGGCGCAGCTTTCTTT. This chain joins TRBV5-1 and TRBJ1-1; a weak D match, TRBD1 (6 bases). Trimming cost V 0 bases and J 10 bases, with 16 bases left between them. The CDR3 extends over 14 amino acids. Per germline, CDR1 SGHRS and CDR2 YFSETQ.

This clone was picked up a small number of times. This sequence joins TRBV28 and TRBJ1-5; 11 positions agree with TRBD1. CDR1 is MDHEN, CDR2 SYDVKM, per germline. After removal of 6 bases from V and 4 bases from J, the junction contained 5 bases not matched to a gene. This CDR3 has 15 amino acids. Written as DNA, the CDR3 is TGTGCCAGCAGCTCCGGGACAGGGGGTAATCAGCCCCAGCATTTT. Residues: CASSSGTGGNQPQHF.

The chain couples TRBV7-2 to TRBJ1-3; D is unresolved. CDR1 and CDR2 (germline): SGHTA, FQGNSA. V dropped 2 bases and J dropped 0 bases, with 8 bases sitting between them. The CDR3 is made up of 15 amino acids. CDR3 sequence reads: CASSLMRLSGNTIYF. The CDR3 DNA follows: TGTGCCAGCAGCTTAATGAGGCTCTCTGGAAACACCATATATTTT.

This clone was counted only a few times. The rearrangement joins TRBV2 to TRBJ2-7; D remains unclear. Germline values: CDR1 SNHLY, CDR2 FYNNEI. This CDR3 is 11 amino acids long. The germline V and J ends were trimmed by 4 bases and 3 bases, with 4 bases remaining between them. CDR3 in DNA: TGTGCCAGCAGTGGGAGCTACGAGCAGTACTTC. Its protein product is CASSGSYEQYF. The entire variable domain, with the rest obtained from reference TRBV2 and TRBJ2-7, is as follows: EPEVTQTPSHQVTQMGQEVILRCVPISNHLYFYWYRQILGQKVEFLVSFYNNEISEKSEIFDDQFSVERPDGSNFTLKIRSTKLEDSAMYFCASSGSYEQYFGPGTRLTVT.

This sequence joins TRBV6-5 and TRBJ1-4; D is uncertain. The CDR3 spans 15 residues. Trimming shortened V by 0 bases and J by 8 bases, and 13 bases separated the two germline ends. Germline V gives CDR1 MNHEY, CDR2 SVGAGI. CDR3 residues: CASSYSGRVWEKLFF. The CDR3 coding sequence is TGTGCCAGCAGTTACTCGGGCCGGGTTTGGGAAAAACTGTTTTTT.

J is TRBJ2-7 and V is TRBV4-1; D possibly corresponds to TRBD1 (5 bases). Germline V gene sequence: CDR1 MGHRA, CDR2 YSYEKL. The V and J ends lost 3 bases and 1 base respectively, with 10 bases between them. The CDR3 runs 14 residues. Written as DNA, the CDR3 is TGCGCCAGCAGCCAGGATCAGGGATCCTACGAGCAGTACTTC. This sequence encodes CASSQDQGSYEQYF.

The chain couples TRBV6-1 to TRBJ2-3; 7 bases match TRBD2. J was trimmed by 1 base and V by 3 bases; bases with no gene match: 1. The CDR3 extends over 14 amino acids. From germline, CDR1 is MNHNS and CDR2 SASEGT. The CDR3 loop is CASSDSGGTDTQYF. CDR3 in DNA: TGTGCCAGCAGTGACAGCGGGGGCACAGATACGCAGTATTTT.

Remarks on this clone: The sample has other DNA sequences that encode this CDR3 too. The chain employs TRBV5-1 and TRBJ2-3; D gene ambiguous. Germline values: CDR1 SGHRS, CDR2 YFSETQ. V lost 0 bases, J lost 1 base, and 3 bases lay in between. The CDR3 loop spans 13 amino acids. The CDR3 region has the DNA TGCGCCAGCAGCTTGGCCGGCACAGATACGCAGTATTTT. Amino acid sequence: CASSLAGTDTQYF.

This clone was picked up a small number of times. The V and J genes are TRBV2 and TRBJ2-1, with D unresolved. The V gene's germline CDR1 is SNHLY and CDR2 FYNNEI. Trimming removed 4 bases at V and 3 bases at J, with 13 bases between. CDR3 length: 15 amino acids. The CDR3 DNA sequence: TGTGCCAGCAGTGCTGACGGCGAGCGCTACAATGAGCAGTTCTTC. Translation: CASSADGERYNEQFF. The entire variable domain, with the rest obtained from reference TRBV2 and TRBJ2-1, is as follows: EPEVTQTPSHQVTQMGQEVILRCVPISNHLYFYWYRQILGQKVEFLVSFYNNEISEKSEIFDDQFSVERPDGSNFTLKIRSTKLEDSAMYFCASSADGERYNEQFFGPGTRLTVL.

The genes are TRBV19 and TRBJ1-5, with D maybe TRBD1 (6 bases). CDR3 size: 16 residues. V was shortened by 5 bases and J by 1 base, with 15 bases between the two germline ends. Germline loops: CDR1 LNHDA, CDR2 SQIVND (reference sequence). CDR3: CASSPYRVTSNQPQHF. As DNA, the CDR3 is TGTGCCAGTAGTCCGTACAGGGTCACGAGCAATCAGCCCCAGCATTTT.

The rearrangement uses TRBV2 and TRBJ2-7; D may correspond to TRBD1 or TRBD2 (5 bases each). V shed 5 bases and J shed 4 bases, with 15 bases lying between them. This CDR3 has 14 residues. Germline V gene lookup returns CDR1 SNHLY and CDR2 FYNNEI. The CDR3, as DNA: TGTGCCAGCAGTCGGGACCTAGTGGGATACGAGCAGTACTTC. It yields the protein CASSRDLVGYEQYF.

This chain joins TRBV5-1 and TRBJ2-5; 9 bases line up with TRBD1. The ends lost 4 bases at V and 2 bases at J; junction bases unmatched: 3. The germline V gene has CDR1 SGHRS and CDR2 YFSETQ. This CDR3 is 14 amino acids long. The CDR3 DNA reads TGCGCCAGCAGCATGGGACAGGGTCAAGAGACCCAGTACTTC. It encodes CASSMGQGQETQYF. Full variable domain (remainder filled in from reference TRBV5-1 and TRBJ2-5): KAGVTQTPRYLIKTRGQQVTLSCSPISGHRSVSWYQQTPGQGLQFLFEYFSETQRNKGNFPGRFSGRQFSNSRSEMNVSTLELGDSALYLCASSMGQGQETQYFGPGTRLLVL.

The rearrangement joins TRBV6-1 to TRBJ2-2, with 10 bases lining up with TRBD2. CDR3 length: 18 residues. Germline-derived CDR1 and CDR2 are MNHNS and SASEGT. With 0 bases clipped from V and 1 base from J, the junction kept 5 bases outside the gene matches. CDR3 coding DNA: TGTGCCAGCAGTGAAGCGCCGACTAGCGGGTTGAACACCGGGGAGCTGTTTTTT. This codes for CASSEAPTSGLNTGELFF.

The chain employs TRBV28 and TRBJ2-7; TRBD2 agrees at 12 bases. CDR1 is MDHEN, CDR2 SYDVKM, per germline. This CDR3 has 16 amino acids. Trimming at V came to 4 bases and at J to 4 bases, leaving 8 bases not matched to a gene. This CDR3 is CASSYPTSGSWYEQYF. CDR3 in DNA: TGTGCCAGCAGTTACCCGACTAGCGGGAGTTGGTACGAGCAGTACTTC.

This CDR3 reads CASSSNQGVAGELFF. The CDR3 coding sequence is TGTGCCAGCAGCTCGAATCAGGGCGTCGCCGGGGAGCTGTTTTTT. The J gene is TRBJ2-2, the V gene TRBV13; D is perhaps TRBD1 (5 bases). Germline CDR1 reads PRHDT; CDR2 reads FYEKMQ (reference sequence). With 4 bases removed from V and 6 bases from J, the gap between germline ends came to 15 bases. This CDR3 comprises 15 residues.

The DNA of the CDR3 is TGTGCTAGTGGATGGGAGTCCTCACCCCTCCACTTT. Protein product: CASGWESSPLHF. The chain joins TRBV12-5 to TRBJ1-6; D not certain. The V gene's germline CDR1 is LGHNT and CDR2 FRNRAP. V was clipped by 6 bases and J by 10 bases, with 10 bases between them. This CDR3 has 12 residues.

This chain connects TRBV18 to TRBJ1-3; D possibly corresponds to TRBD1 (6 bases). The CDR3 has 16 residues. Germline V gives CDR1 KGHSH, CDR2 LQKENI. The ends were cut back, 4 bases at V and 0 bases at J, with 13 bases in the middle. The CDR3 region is CASSHMDSSSGNTIYF. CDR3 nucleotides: TGTGCCAGCTCACACATGGACAGCAGCTCTGGAAACACCATATATTTT.

The CDR3 loop reads CASSIDVGGSQPQHF. CDR3 in DNA: TGTGCCAGTAGTATAGATGTGGGGGGCTCTCAGCCCCAGCATTTT. The V call is TRBV19, the J call TRBJ1-5, with TRBD1 as a possible D gene (6 bases). V was shortened by 0 bases and J by 6 bases, with 12 bases between the two germline ends. This CDR3 is 15 amino acids long. Germline V gene lookup returns CDR1 LNHDA and CDR2 SQIVND (reference sequence).

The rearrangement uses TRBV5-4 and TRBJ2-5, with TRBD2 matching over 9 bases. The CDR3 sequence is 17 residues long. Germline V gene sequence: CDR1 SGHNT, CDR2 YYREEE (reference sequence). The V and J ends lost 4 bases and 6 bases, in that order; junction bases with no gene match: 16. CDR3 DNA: TGTGCCAGCAGCCCACGAGGTAGCGGGAGTACGTTCCAGACCCAGTACTTC. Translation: CASSPRGSGSTFQTQYF.

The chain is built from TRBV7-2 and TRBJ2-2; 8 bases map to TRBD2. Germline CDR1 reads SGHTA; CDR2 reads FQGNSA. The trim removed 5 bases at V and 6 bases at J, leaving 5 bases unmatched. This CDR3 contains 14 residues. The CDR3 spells CASSAGLGAGELFF. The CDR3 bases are TGTGCCAGCAGCGCGGGACTAGGGGCCGGGGAGCTGTTTTTT.

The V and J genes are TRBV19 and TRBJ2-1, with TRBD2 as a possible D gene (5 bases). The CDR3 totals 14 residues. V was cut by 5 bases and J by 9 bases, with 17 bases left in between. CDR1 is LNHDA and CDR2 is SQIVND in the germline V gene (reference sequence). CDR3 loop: CASSQREGLGEQFF. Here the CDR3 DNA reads TGTGCCAGTAGTCAACGCGAGGGCCTAGGTGAGCAGTTCTTC.